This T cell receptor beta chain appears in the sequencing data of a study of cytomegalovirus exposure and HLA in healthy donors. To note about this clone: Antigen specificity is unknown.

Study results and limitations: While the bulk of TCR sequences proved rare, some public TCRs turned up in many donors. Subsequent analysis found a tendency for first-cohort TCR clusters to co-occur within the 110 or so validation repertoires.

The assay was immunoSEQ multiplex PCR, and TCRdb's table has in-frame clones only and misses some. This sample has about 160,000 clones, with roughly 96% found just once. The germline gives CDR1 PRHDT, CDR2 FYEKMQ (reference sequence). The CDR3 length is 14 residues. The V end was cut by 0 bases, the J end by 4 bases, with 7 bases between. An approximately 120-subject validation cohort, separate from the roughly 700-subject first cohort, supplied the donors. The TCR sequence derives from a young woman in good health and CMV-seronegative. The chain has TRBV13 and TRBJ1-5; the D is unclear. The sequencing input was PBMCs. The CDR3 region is CASSLGNRNQPQHF. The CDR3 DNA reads TGTGCCAGCAGCTTAGGCAACCGGAATCAGCCCCAGCATTTT.